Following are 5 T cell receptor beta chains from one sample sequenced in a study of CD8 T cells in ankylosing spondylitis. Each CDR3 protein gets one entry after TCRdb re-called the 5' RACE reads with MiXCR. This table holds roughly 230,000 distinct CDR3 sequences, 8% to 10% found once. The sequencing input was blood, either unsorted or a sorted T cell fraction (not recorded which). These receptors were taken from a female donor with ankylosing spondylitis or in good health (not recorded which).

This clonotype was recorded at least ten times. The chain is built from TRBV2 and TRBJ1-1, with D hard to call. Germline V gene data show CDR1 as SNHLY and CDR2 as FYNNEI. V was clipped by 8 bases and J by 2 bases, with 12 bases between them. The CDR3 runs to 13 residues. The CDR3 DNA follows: TGTGCCAGCCGTCTTTCCTTAAACACTGAAGCTTTCTTT. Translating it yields CASRLSLNTEAFF. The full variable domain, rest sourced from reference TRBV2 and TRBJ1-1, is EPEVTQTPSHQVTQMGQEVILRCVPISNHLYFYWYRQILGQKVEFLVSFYNNEISEKSEIFDDQFSVERPDGSNFTLKIRSTKLEDSAMYFCASRLSLNTEAFFGQGTRLTVV.

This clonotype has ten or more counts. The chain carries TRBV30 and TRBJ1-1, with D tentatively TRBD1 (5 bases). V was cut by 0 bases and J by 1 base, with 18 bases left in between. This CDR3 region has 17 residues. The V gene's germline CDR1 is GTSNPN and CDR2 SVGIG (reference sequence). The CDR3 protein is CAWSVRTGWAQNTEAFF. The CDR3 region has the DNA TGTGCCTGGAGTGTACGCACAGGATGGGCACAGAACACTGAAGCTTTCTTT. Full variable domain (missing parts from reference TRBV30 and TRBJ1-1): SQTIHQWPATLVQPVGSPLSLECTVEGTSNPNLYWYRQAAGRGLQLLFYSVGIGQISSEVPQNLSASRPQDRQFILSSKKLLLSDSGFYLCAWSVRTGWAQNTEAFFGQGTRLTVV.

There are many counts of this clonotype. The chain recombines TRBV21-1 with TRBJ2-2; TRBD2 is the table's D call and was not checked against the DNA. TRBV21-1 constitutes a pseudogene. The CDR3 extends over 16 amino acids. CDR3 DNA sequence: TGTGCCAGCAGCAGCACGGGAGGGCCCTCAACCGGGGAGCTGTTTTTT. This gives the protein CASSSTGGPSTGELFF.

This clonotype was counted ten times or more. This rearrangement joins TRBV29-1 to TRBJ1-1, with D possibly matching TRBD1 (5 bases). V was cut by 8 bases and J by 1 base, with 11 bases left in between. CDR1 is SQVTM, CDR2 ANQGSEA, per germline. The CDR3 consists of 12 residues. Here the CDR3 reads CSLRDPNTEAFF. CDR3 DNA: TGCAGCCTTCGGGACCCGAACACTGAAGCTTTCTTT.

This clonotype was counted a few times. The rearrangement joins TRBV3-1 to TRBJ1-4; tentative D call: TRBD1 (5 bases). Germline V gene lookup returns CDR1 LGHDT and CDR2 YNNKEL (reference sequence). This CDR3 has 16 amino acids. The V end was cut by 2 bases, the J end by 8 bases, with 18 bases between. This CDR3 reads CASSQWDGARGEKLFF. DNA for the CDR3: TGTGCCAGCAGCCAATGGGACGGCGCCCGCGGGGAAAAACTGTTTTTT.